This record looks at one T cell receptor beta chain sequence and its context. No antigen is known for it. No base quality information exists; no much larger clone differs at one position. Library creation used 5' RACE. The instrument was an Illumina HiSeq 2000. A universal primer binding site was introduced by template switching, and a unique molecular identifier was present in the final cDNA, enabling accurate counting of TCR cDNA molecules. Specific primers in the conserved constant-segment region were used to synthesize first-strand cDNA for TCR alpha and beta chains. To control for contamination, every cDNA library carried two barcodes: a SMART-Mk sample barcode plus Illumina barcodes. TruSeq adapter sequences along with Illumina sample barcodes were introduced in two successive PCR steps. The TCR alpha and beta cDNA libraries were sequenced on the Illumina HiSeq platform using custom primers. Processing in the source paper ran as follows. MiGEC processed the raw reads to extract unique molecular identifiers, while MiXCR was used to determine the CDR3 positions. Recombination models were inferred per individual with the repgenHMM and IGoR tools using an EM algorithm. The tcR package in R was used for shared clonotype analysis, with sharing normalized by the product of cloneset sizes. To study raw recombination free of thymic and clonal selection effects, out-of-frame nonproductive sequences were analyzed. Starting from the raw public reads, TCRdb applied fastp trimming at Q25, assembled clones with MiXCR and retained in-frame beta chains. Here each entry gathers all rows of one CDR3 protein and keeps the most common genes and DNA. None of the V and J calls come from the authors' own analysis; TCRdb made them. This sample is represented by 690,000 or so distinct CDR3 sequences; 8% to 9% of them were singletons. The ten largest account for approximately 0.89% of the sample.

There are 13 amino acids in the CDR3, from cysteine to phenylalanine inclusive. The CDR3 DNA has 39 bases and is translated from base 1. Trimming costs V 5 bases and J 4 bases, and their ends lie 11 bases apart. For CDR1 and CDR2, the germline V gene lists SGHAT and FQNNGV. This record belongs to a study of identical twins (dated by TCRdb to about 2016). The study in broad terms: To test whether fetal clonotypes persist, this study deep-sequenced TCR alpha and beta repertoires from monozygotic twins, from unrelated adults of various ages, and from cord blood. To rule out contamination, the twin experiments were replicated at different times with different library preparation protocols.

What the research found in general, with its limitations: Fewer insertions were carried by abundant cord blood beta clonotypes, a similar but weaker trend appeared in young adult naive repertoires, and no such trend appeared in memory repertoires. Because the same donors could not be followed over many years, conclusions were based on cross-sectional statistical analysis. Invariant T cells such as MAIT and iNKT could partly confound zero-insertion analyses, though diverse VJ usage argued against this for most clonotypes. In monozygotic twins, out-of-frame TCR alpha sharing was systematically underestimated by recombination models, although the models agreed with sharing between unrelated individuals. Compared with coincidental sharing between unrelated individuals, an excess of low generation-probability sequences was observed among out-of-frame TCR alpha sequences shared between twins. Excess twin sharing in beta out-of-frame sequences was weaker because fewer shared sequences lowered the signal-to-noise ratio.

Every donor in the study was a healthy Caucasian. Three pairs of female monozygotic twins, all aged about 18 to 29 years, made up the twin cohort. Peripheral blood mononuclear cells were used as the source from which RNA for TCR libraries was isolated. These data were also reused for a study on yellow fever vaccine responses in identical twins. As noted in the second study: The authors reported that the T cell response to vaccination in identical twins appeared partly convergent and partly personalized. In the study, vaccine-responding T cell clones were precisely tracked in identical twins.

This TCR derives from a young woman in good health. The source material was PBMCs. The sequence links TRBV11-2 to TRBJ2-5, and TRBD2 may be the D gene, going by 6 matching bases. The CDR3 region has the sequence CASSAGLRETQYF. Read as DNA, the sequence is TGTGCCAGCAGCGCGGGACTTCGAGAGACCCAGTACTTC.